Listed below are T cell receptor beta chains from one sample, sequenced in a study of vaccination and CD4 T cells after COVID-19. Their specific antigens are unknown. Each CDR3 protein gets one entry after TCRdb re-called the PCR reads with MiXCR. Of 8,500 to 10,000 distinct CDR3 sequences in the sample, 30% to 35% are singletons; the top ten hold less than 40%. The sequenced sample was CD4+ T cells from blood, cultured in vitro. The receptors were gathered from a human donor in good health. Both conserved end residues are part of each CDR3. D genes are given only for firm matches. Part of the rows lack a size; the others show once, few, many or a class for expanded clones.

d_call | j_call | v_call | clone_size | cdr3_nt | cdr3_aa
NA | TRBJ2-6 | TRBV19 | NA | TGTGCCAGTAGTATGGGAGAGGGGCGCCCTGGGGCCAACGTCCTGACTTTC | CASSMGEGRPGANVLTF
TRBD2 | TRBJ2-3 | TRBV7-9 | NA | TGTGCCAGCAGCTTAGAACCCCTAGCGGGGGGTACAGATACGCAGTATTTT | CASSLEPLAGGTDTQYF
NA | TRBJ1-2 | TRBV15 | few | TGTGCCACCAGCCCACCGCCTCAGGGTAACGGCTACACCTTC | CATSPPPQGNGYTF
TRBD1 | TRBJ2-2 | TRBV28 | NA | TGTGCCAGCAGCTCACCGGGACAGGGGGTCACCGGGGAGCTGTTTTTT | CASSSPGQGVTGELFF
NA | TRBJ1-1 | TRBV6-1 | NA | TGTGCCAGCAGTGAAGGCCTCAGGGGAGAAGCTTTCTTT | CASSEGLRGEAFF
TRBD1 | TRBJ1-1 | TRBV5-1 | NA | TGCGCCAGCAGCTGGGGACAGGGCAGGGGCACTGAAGCTTTCTTT | CASSWGQGRGTEAFF
NA | TRBJ2-1 | TRBV7-2 | NA | TGTGCCAGCAGCAACGAATATAAGCAGTTCTTC | CASSNEYKQFF
NA | TRBJ2-1 | TRBV19 | NA | TGTGCCAGTAGTCCACCGGGGGCGACCTACAATGAGCAGTTCTTC | CASSPPGATYNEQFF
NA | TRBJ1-6 | TRBV19 | NA | TGTGCCAGTGGGGAATCCTATAATTCACCCCTCCACTTT | CASGESYNSPLHF
NA | TRBJ2-7 | TRBV6-1 | few | TGTGCCAGCAGTGAATTCGGGGCTGGGGCGATGCAGCAGTACTTC | CASSEFGAGAMQQYF
NA | TRBJ2-1 | TRBV20-1 | once | TGCAGTGCGATGGGGTGGGATAAGAATGAGCAGTTCTTC | CSAMGWDKNEQFF
TRBD1 | TRBJ1-2 | TRBV20-1 | few | TGCAGTGCAGACCCGACAGGGGCCTATGGCTACACCTTC | CSADPTGAYGYTF
NA | TRBJ1-2 | TRBV6-5 | few | TGTGCCAGCAGTTACCGGGGGAATGGCTACACCTTC | CASSYRGNGYTF
NA | TRBJ2-6 | TRBV6-1 | NA | TGTGCCAGCCACATGAGTGGGGCCAACGTCCTGACTTTC | CASHMSGANVLTF
NA | TRBJ1-2 | TRBV6-1 | few | TGTGCCACCTCCGACAGGCTGAATGGCTACACCTTC | CATSDRLNGYTF
TRBD1 | TRBJ2-3 | TRBV24-1 | medium-sized | TGTGCCACCAGTGGGACAGGGGGTATAGATACGCAGTATTTT | CATSGTGGIDTQYF
NA | TRBJ2-1 | TRBV20-1 | NA | TGCAGTGCTAGAGTTGGAGGGGATGGAGTACAATGGGAGCAGTTCTTC | CSARVGGDGVQWEQFF
NA | TRBJ1-1 | TRBV27 | NA | TGTGCCAGCAGTTTAGGTGATGGGGACACTGAAGCTTTCTTT | CASSLGDGDTEAFF
NA | TRBJ1-1 | TRBV2 | NA | TGTGCCGGTGGGGAACAGGACAACACTGAAGCTTTCTTT | CAGGEQDNTEAFF
NA | TRBJ1-1 | TRBV19 | NA | TGTGCCAGTAGTATTATCGAGGGTACGGTATTGGGCACTGAAGCTTTCTTT | CASSIIEGTVLGTEAFF
TRBD2 | TRBJ2-5 | TRBV7-2 | few | TGTGCCAGCAGCCCACTGCCGGGGGGCCAAGAGACCCAGTACTTC | CASSPLPGGQETQYF
TRBD2 | TRBJ2-1 | TRBV29-1 | NA | TGCAGCGTGCCAATGCGGGGGGACTACAATGAGCAGTTCTTC | CSVPMRGDYNEQFF
NA | TRBJ1-5 | TRBV2 | NA | TGTGCCAGCAGTGAAGTATTACGGACTGAGAGCAATCAGCCCCAGCATTTT | CASSEVLRTESNQPQHF
NA | TRBJ2-3 | TRBV7-3 | NA | TGTGCCAGCAGCCGAAGCGGGCAGGCAGATACGCAGTATTTT | CASSRSGQADTQYF
NA | TRBJ2-3 | TRBV6-1 | NA | TGTGCCAGCAGGAGGGGGGCTAGCACAGATACGCAGTATTTT | CASRRGASTDTQYF
NA | TRBJ2-2 | TRBV19 | few | TGTGCCAGTGGACCTGGAGGCACCGGGGAGCTGTTTTTT | CASGPGGTGELFF